Only one count was recorded for the clone carrying this T cell receptor beta chain. As yet, its antigen is unknown. The data belong to a study of cytomegalovirus exposure and HLA in healthy donors. Across the whole study: An analysis done earlier identified almost 120 million unique TCR beta sequences from 190 million or so T cells. Within the Caucasian-associated ancestry cluster were roughly 81% of the approximately 400 genotyped donors. Notes on the study in general: The investigators catalogued 150 or so TCR beta chains as cytomegalovirus-associated. Later on, a genetic analysis was performed. It linked a missense variant in DCLRE1C with V- and J-gene trimming of TCR beta.

CDR1 and CDR2 from the germline V gene are SGHNT and YYREEE (reference sequence). Trimming cost V 4 bases and J 4 bases; bases outside gene matches: 11. The CDR3 spans 16 residues. Primers: 60 Vbeta forward and 13 Jbeta reverse. Repertoires were generated with immunoSEQ multiplex PCR, while TCRdb's copy carries only in-frame clones and drops some. The table records about 120,000 clones, roughly 63% of them present only once. The sequenced sample consisted of PBMCs. This chain uses TRBV5-4 with TRBJ2-1; 7 bases line up with TRBD2. The clonotype comes from a man aged 35 to 55 in good health and CMV-seropositive. The CDR3 loop reads CASSISGAGRYNEQFF. CDR3 bases: TGTGCCAGCAGCATCAGCGGGGCGGGACGGTACAATGAGCAGTTCTTC. Combining the CDR3 with reference TRBV5-4 and TRBJ2-1 gives the whole variable domain ETGVTQSPTHLIKTRGQQVTLRCSSQSGHNTVSWYQQALGQGPQFIFQYYREEENGRGNFPPRFSGLQFPNYSSELNVNALELDDSALYLCASSISGAGRYNEQFFGPGTRLTVL.